The clone carrying this T cell receptor (beta chain) was picked up many times. Its target is unknown. V was trimmed by 1 base and J by 3 bases, leaving 7 bases between them. This CDR3 has 13 residues. The germline V gene encodes CDR1 LGHDT and CDR2 YNNKEL (reference sequence). This entry is derived from a study of identical twins. Findings and caveats of the study: Out-of-frame alpha sequences shared by twins showed excess low generation probability. Out-of-frame TCR alpha sharing observed in monozygotic twins exceeded model estimates. Cord blood beta clonotypes that were abundant carried fewer insertions, and memory repertoires showed no such trend.

A single record per CDR3 protein comes from TCRdb applying MiXCR to the 5' RACE reads. Of some 710,000 distinct CDR3 sequences listed, less than 7% were seen once; the top ten hold 1.5% to 2%. Sequenced sample: naive T cells sorted from blood. The receptor's source is a young man in good health. The V gene is TRBV3-1, the J gene TRBJ2-7; D not resolved. CDR3 DNA sequence: TGTGCCAGCAGCCAAGGCCCATTCTACGAGCAGTACTTC. Amino acid sequence: CASSQGPFYEQYF.